This is a list of T cell receptor beta chains from one sample in a study of blood T cells in healthy people across ages. TCRdb reprocessed the 5' RACE reads with MiXCR, giving one entry per CDR3 protein. The profile covers about 800,000 distinct CDR3 sequences, with roughly 50% appearing a single time and about 20% taken by the ten largest. The sample taken for sequencing was blood. The receptor source for this set is a man aged 25 to 40 in good health. The CDR3 runs from the conserved cysteine through the conserved F or W. Each record gives: J gene, V gene, clone size, D gene, CDR3 protein, CDR3 DNA. D genes are given only for firm matches. Not every row has a clone size; where given, it reads once, few, many or a size class.

>TRBJ2-1|TRBV12-3/TRBV12-4|NA|NA
CASARGPYNEQFF
TGTGCCAGCGCGAGAGGCCCTTACAATGAGCAGTTCTTC
>TRBJ2-5|TRBV7-8|NA|TRBD2
CASSLVEPGGRETQYF
TGTGCCAGCAGCTTAGTGGAACCGGGGGGGCGGGAGACCCAGTACTTC
>TRBJ2-7|TRBV29-1|NA|NA
CSVKVSSYEQYF
TGCAGCGTTAAGGTGTCCTCCTACGAGCAGTACTTC
>TRBJ2-5|TRBV20-1|NA|TRBD1
CSAFLGQGRETQYF
TGCAGTGCTTTTCTCGGACAGGGCAGGGAGACCCAGTACTTC
>TRBJ1-1|TRBV6-5|NA|NA
CATHRTVNTEAFF
TGTGCCACCCACCGGACAGTCAACACTGAAGCTTTCTTT
>TRBJ2-1|TRBV15|NA|NA
CATSRVGPPRHNEQFF
TGTGCCACCAGCAGAGTGGGGCCCCCGCGTCACAATGAGCAGTTCTTC
>TRBJ2-3|TRBV7-2|few|NA
CASSFETATDTQYF
TGTGCCAGCAGCTTCGAGACAGCCACAGATACGCAGTATTTT
>TRBJ2-3|TRBV5-1|NA|NA
CASSLGVTGDTQYF
TGCGCCAGCAGCTTGGGTGTGACGGGGGATACGCAGTATTTT
>TRBJ2-7|TRBV3-1|few|NA
CASSQGQGMYF
TGTGCCAGCAGCCAAGGGCAGGGTATGTACTTC
>TRBJ2-1|TRBV7-9|many|NA
CASSPWGRGQEDNEQFF
TGTGCCAGCAGCCCTTGGGGGAGGGGGCAAGAGGACAATGAGCAGTTCTTC
>TRBJ2-1|TRBV6-5|NA|NA
CASSYGEAGEQFF
TGTGCCAGCAGTTACGGCGAGGCGGGTGAGCAGTTCTTC
>TRBJ1-4|TRBV12-3/TRBV12-4|NA|NA
CASSPTNGNEKLFF
TGTGCCAGCAGTCCGACGAACGGGAATGAAAAACTGTTTTTT
>TRBJ1-1|TRBV12-3/TRBV12-4|NA|NA
CASSLNGVMNTEAFF
TGTGCCAGCAGTTTAAACGGAGTCATGAACACTGAAGCTTTCTTT
>TRBJ1-5|TRBV20-1|NA|TRBD1
CSASSDRVDQPQHF
TGCAGTGCTAGCTCGGACAGGGTGGATCAGCCCCAGCATTTT